This TCR beta chain was recorded in a study of T cells in Graves' hyperthyroidism and ophthalmopathy. This clonotype was seen ten or more times. The length of the CDR3 is 16 residues. Germline CDR1 SGHAT, CDR2 FQNNGV. V lost 6 bases, J lost 1 base, and 10 bases stayed unmatched. RNA transcripts were the template for amplifying TCR beta CDR3 regions. During a first-round RT-PCR of the TCR CDR3, the HTBI primer set was used. TCRdb reanalysed the multiplex PCR reads using MiXCR and keeps one entry per CDR3 protein. The sample consists of fewer than 650,000 distinct CDR3 sequences, 12% to 15% of them appearing once.

The sequenced sample consisted of blood. The chain recombines TRBV11-2 with TRBJ2-7, with 9 bases identical to TRBD1. The TCR was taken from a woman under 30 with Graves' ophthalmopathy. The CDR3 DNA reads TGTGCCAGCAGATCCGTCCGGGACAGGGTTTCCTACGAGCAGTACTTC. Translation gives CASRSVRDRVSYEQYF.